This is a list of T cell receptor beta chains from one sample in a study of blood T cell repertoires in COVID-19. Method: immunoSEQ multiplex PCR; TCRdb's copy keeps in-frame clones and lacks some. The repertoire has over 350,000 clones, approximately 90% of them found once; the top ten carry more than 1.4%. The sequenced sample consisted of peripheral blood. The receptors originated from a woman aged 25-40 years with active or convalescent COVID-19. The CDR3 runs from the conserved cysteine through the conserved F or W. The order of the fields is clone size, D gene, J gene, V gene, CDR3 protein, CDR3 DNA. The D gene is left open where the match is weak. A row's size may be missing; if present it is once, few, many or a size class.

size: .
D: .
J: TRBJ2-5
V: TRBV6-1
CDR3: CASSVWTVAGGETQYF
DNA: TGTGCCAGCAGTGTCTGGACAGTAGCAGGCGGAGAGACCCAGTACTTC

size: .
D: .
J: TRBJ1-5
V: TRBV12-3/TRBV12-4
CDR3: CASSPGGDQPQHF
DNA: TGTGCCAGCAGCCCGGGGGGGGATCAGCCCCAGCATTTT

size: .
D: .
J: TRBJ2-2
V: TRBV7-2
CDR3: CASSLAFGGELFF
DNA: TGTGCCAGCAGCTTAGCCTTCGGCGGGGAGCTGTTTTTT

size: once
D: .
J: TRBJ1-1
V: TRBV7-8
CDR3: CASSLERTGKAFF
DNA: TGTGCCAGCAGCTTAGAGCGTACAGGAAAAGCTTTCTTT

size: .
D: TRBD1
J: TRBJ2-1
V: TRBV19
CDR3: CASNRGSLEQFF
DNA: TGTGCCAGTAACAGGGGATCGCTTGAGCAGTTCTTC

size: few
D: .
J: TRBJ2-1
V: TRBV9
CDR3: CASSVGSSHEQFF
DNA: TGTGCCAGCAGCGTAGGCTCTAGCCACGAGCAGTTCTTC

size: .
D: .
J: TRBJ1-1
V: TRBV6-5
CDR3: CASSPPTGEAFF
DNA: TGTGCCAGCAGCCCCCCCACGGGGGAAGCTTTCTTT

size: .
D: .
J: TRBJ1-4
V: TRBV4-1
CDR3: CASSQEGSRELNEKLFF
DNA: TGCGCCAGCAGCCAAGAAGGGTCCCGGGAACTAAATGAAAAACTGTTTTTT

size: .
D: TRBD1
J: TRBJ2-7
V: TRBV19
CDR3: CASRRQGLGSVSYEQYF
DNA: TGTGCCAGTAGGAGACAGGGTTTAGGTAGCGTGTCCTACGAGCAGTACTTC

size: .
D: TRBD1
J: TRBJ2-7
V: TRBV27
CDR3: CASSTKTGVFSYEQYF
DNA: TGTGCCAGCAGTACCAAGACAGGGGTTTTTTCCTACGAGCAGTACTTC

size: .
D: TRBD1
J: TRBJ2-7
V: TRBV19
CDR3: CASSIGGQGAYEQYF
DNA: TGTGCCAGTAGTATAGGAGGACAGGGGGCTTACGAGCAGTACTTC

size: .
D: .
J: TRBJ2-3
V: TRBV21-1
CDR3: CASSWIKGLAGGPCTDTQYF
DNA: TGTGCCAGCAGCTGGATAAAGGGACTAGCGGGAGGGCCTTGCACAGATACGCAGTATTTT

size: few
D: TRBD1
J: TRBJ1-1
V: TRBV4-1
CDR3: CASSQETGMNTEAFF
DNA: TGCGCCAGCAGCCAAGAGACAGGGATGAACACTGAAGCTTTCTTT

size: .
D: TRBD2
J: TRBJ2-7
V: TRBV10-1
CDR3: CASSERGLASEQYF
DNA: TGCGCCAGCAGCGAACGGGGACTAGCTTCCGAGCAGTACTTC

size: once
D: .
J: TRBJ1-1
V: TRBV19
CDR3: CASSISDRNTEAFF
DNA: TGTGCCAGTAGTATCTCAGACAGGAACACTGAAGCTTTCTTT

size: .
D: .
J: TRBJ1-3
V: TRBV20-1
CDR3: CSAISGNTIYF
DNA: TGCAGTGCCATCTCTGGAAACACCATATATTTT

size: .
D: .
J: TRBJ2-1
V: TRBV11-3
CDR3: CASSPAGGRDNEQFF
DNA: TGTGCCAGCAGCCCCGCCGGGGGTAGGGACAATGAGCAGTTCTTC

size: .
D: .
J: TRBJ1-4
V: TRBV7-8
CDR3: CASSLNFMGREEKLFF
DNA: TGTGCCAGCAGCTTAAATTTTATGGGAAGGGAGGAAAAACTGTTTTTT

size: many
D: .
J: TRBJ2-7
V: TRBV6-2/TRBV6-3
CDR3: CASSYETDFAEQYF
DNA: TGTGCCAGCAGTTACGAGACAGATTTCGCCGAGCAGTACTTC

size: .
D: .
J: TRBJ2-2
V: TRBV30
CDR3: CAWSVLQTGELFF
DNA: TGTGCCTGGAGTGTCTTGCAGACCGGGGAGCTGTTTTTT

size: .
D: .
J: TRBJ2-1
V: TRBV2
CDR3: CASSIPGTRRNEQFF
DNA: TGTGCCAGCAGTATCCCTGGGACTCGACGCAATGAGCAGTTCTTC

size: .
D: .
J: TRBJ1-1
V: TRBV2
CDR3: CASRLRDTEAFF
DNA: TGTGCCAGCAGGTTGAGGGACACTGAAGCTTTCTTT

size: .
D: TRBD2
J: TRBJ2-1
V: TRBV10-2
CDR3: CASSESGGSSYNEQFF
DNA: TGCGCCAGCAGTGAGTCGGGCGGGAGCTCCTACAATGAGCAGTTCTTC

size: few
D: .
J: TRBJ1-5
V: TRBV7-8
CDR3: CASSLARGPNQPQHF
DNA: TGTGCCAGCAGCTTAGCAAGAGGGCCCAATCAGCCCCAGCATTTT

size: .
D: .
J: TRBJ2-2
V: TRBV18
CDR3: CASSTGSPQFLGELFF
DNA: TGTGCCAGCTCAACCGGGTCACCTCAATTTCTCGGGGAGCTGTTTTTT

size: .
D: .
J: TRBJ2-1
V: TRBV6-5
CDR3: CASRRGEGYGEQFF
DNA: TGTGCCAGTAGAAGGGGGGAGGGCTATGGTGAGCAGTTCTTC

size: few
D: .
J: TRBJ2-2
V: TRBV4-1
CDR3: CASSQDLGGRVTGELFF
DNA: TGCGCCAGCAGCCAAGATCTAGGGGGACGGGTCACCGGGGAGCTGTTTTTT